This T cell receptor beta chain was sequenced in a study of response to subunit inactivated influenza vaccine. Study findings and constraints: That few new T cells are recruited by each seasonal influenza vaccination was the authors' suggestion.

The CDR3 loop spans 14 amino acids. Germline CDR1 SGHDT, CDR2 YYEEEE. V dropped 0 bases and J dropped 4 bases, with 11 bases sitting between them. TCRdb itself ran the RT-PCR reads through MiXCR, one entry per CDR3 protein. This sample has 530,000 or so distinct CDR3 sequences, with 10% to 15% found just once. As to this clonotype: Its target is not known.

This clonotype was obtained from a man aged 50-60 years who received an inactivated influenza vaccine. This sample comprised PBMCs from blood, obtained on the day of vaccination. The chain carries TRBV5-6 and TRBJ2-7; D unclear. CDR3 DNA sequence: TGTGCCAGCAGCTTGGGAGTGACCCAGTACGAGCAGTACTTC. Protein: CASSLGVTQYEQYF.